Presented here are 26 T cell receptor beta chains from one specimen sequenced in a study of blood T cells in healthy people across ages. Primers used in a second PCR of about 6 to 11 cycles were a sample-barcoded 5' primer and a J-beta primer mix. TCRdb analysed the 5' RACE reads with MiXCR anew, one entry per CDR3 protein. The data show about 1,400,000 distinct CDR3 sequences, around 59% seen once. What was sequenced was blood. These receptors all come from a young man in good health.

This clonotype came up a few times. This chain connects TRBV12-3 or TRBV12-4 to TRBJ1-6; D is perhaps TRBD1 (6 bases). The V gene lost 5 bases and the J gene lost 6 bases, with 11 bases spanning the gap. There are 14 residues in the CDR3. In DNA, the CDR3 is TGTGCCAGCAGTCAACAGGGAGGTAATTCACCCCTCCACTTT. It codes for CASSQQGGNSPLHF.

The chain is built from TRBV5-1 and TRBJ1-1, with D perhaps TRBD1 (6 bases). This CDR3 is 13 amino acids long. V lost 2 bases and J 6 bases, leaving 11 bases between the germline ends. Germline V gene lookup returns CDR1 SGHRS and CDR2 YFSETQ. Written as DNA, the CDR3 is TGCGCCAGCAGCTTTAGGGGGGACCCTGAAGCTTTCTTT. As protein: CASSFRGDPEAFF.

This chain links TRBV20-1 with TRBJ2-7, with 15 bases lining up with TRBD2. V gave up 5 bases and J gave up 4 bases; unmatched junction bases: 6. Per the germline V gene, CDR1 is DFQATT and CDR2 is SNEGSKA (reference sequence). CDR3 length: 15 amino acids. The CDR3 loop is CSAAPGLAGGYEQYF. CDR3 in DNA: TGCAGTGCTGCCCCCGGACTAGCGGGGGGGTACGAGCAGTACTTC.

J is TRBJ2-7 and V is TRBV20-1; TRBD1 is a possible D gene (6 bases). The CDR3 is 13 amino acids. CDR1 and CDR2 (germline): DFQATT, SNEGSKA (reference sequence). Deletions cut 5 bases from V and 4 bases from J, with 15 bases between. CDR3 coding DNA: TGCAGTGCTGGGGGCCCAGGAAAATACGAGCAGTACTTC. It codes for CSAGGPGKYEQYF.

This chain links TRBV12-3 or TRBV12-4 with TRBJ2-5, with TRBD1 matching 11 bases. V lost 4 bases and J lost 0; bases outside the gene matches: 4. The CDR3 totals 16 residues. CDR3 sequence (DNA): TGTGCCAGCAGTTCTTGGACAGGGGGCTACCAAGAGACCCAGTACTTC. It translates to CASSSWTGGYQETQYF.

The chain recombines TRBV7-8 with TRBJ2-1; tentatively, D is TRBD1 or TRBD2 (5 bases each). CDR3 length: 17 amino acids. The V and J ends lost 1 base and 8 bases respectively, with 21 bases between them. In germline, CDR1 is SGHVS, CDR2 FQNEAQ. CDR3 protein: CASSLDLGRLEWDEQFF. The CDR3 DNA reads as TGTGCCAGCAGCTTAGACCTGGGACGATTAGAGTGGGATGAGCAGTTCTTC.

The J gene is TRBJ2-1, the V gene TRBV12-3 or TRBV12-4, with no clear D. CDR3 length: 12 amino acids. Trimming pared 5 bases from V and 7 bases from J, leaving 9 bases between. CDR3 in DNA: TGTGCCAGCAGTATAACTCAGAATGAGCAGTTCTTC. Its translation is CASSITQNEQFF.

The chain combines TRBV10-3 with TRBJ1-6; TRBD1 matches 9 bases. The CDR3 consists of 14 residues. Losses at the gene ends were 7 bases for V and 10 bases for J; bases not matched to a gene: 8. Germline V CDR1 and CDR2: ENHRY, SYGVKD. The CDR3 sequence is CAINLGQGRSPLHF. CDR3 DNA: TGTGCCATCAACCTGGGACAGGGAAGATCACCCCTCCACTTT.

The rearrangement uses TRBV6-6 and TRBJ1-1; D possibly corresponds to TRBD1 (6 bases). CDR3 length equals 14 residues. Trimming shortened V by 5 bases and J by 4 bases, and 14 bases separated the two germline ends. Germline loops: CDR1 MNHNY, CDR2 SVGAGI (reference sequence). The chain's CDR3 is CASSDEGGGTEAFF. CDR3 coding DNA: TGTGCCAGCAGTGACGAAGGGGGGGGCACTGAAGCTTTCTTT.

This chain uses TRBV4-1 with TRBJ2-7, with D unclear. CDR1 MGHRA and CDR2 YSYEKL come from the germline V gene. The CDR3 has 14 amino acids. Trimming cost V 1 base and J 5 bases, with 12 bases left between them. CDR3 in DNA: TGCGCCAGCAGCCAAGTCGGGCCCCGGGACGAGCAGTACTTC. As protein: CASSQVGPRDEQYF.

The chain carries TRBV4-1 and TRBJ2-1; 8 bases are shared with TRBD2. With V trimmed by 4 bases and J by 2 bases, 7 bases remained unmatched. The CDR3 contains 16 residues. Germline CDR1 reads MGHRA; CDR2 reads YSYEKL. As DNA, the CDR3 is TGCGCCAGCAGCCCTACTAGCGGTATCCCCTACAATGAGCAGTTCTTC. Its translation: CASSPTSGIPYNEQFF.

This clonotype was seen only a few times. J is TRBJ1-5 and V is TRBV6-6, with TRBD1 identical over 8 bases. Germline V gives CDR1 MNHNY, CDR2 SVGAGI (reference sequence). This CDR3 has 15 residues. Germline trimming cut 5 bases from V and 3 bases from J; bases unmatched to any gene: 6. The CDR3 DNA sequence: TGTGCCAGCAGTCCCGGGACAGGCCTCAATCAGCCCCAGCATTTT. This encodes CASSPGTGLNQPQHF.

This clonotype has only one observation. The chain joins TRBV29-1 to TRBJ2-1; possibly TRBD1 or TRBD2 for D (6 bases each). Germline values: CDR1 SQVTM, CDR2 ANQGSEA. The length of the CDR3 is 15 residues. The V and J ends lost 2 bases and 5 bases respectively, with 16 bases between them. The CDR3 spells CSVELPDRTNNEQFF. CDR3 nucleotides: TGCAGCGTTGAACTGCCCGACAGGACTAACAATGAGCAGTTCTTC.

The V gene is TRBV7-9, the J gene TRBJ1-1; D is unresolved. V was trimmed by 2 bases and J by 0 bases, leaving 7 bases between them. The CDR3 loop spans 14 amino acids. Germline CDR1 SEHNR, CDR2 FQNEAQ (reference sequence). Written as DNA, the CDR3 is TGTGCCAGCAGCTTAATTTCTATGAACACTGAAGCTTTCTTT. This gives the protein CASSLISMNTEAFF.

The chain uses TRBV2 and TRBJ1-2; TRBD1 aligns across 11 bases. This CDR3 is built from 15 residues. The ends lost 4 bases at V and 8 bases at J; junction bases unmatched: 9. The germline gives CDR1 SNHLY, CDR2 FYNNEI. The CDR3 protein is CASSGAGQGAGGYTF. The CDR3 DNA reads as TGTGCCAGCAGTGGTGCCGGACAGGGGGCCGGAGGCTACACCTTC. Full variable domain (missing parts from reference TRBV2 and TRBJ1-2): EPEVTQTPSHQVTQMGQEVILRCVPISNHLYFYWYRQILGQKVEFLVSFYNNEISEKSEIFDDQFSVERPDGSNFTLKIRSTKLEDSAMYFCASSGAGQGAGGYTFGSGTRLTVV.

This clonotype was seen only once. This sequence joins TRBV6-2 or TRBV6-3 and TRBJ2-7; D is perhaps TRBD1 (5 bases). The CDR3 sequence is 15 residues long. With 5 bases removed from V and 7 bases from J, the gap between germline ends came to 21 bases. Germline loops: CDR1 MNHEY, CDR2 SVGEGT. The CDR3 protein is CASSGDGPWGNEQYF. CDR3 nucleotides: TGTGCCAGCAGTGGAGATGGCCCCTGGGGCAATGAGCAGTACTTC.

The gene calls are TRBV12-3 or TRBV12-4 and TRBJ1-5, with D possibly being TRBD1 (6 bases). CDR3 length equals 13 residues. Trimming shortened V by 5 bases and J by 5 bases, and 10 bases separated the two germline ends. CDR3 amino acids: CASSPGVDQPQHF. For the CDR3, the DNA is TGTGCCAGCAGTCCAGGGGTGGATCAGCCCCAGCATTTT.

This clonotype has more than one count but fewer than ten. V is TRBV10-3 and J is TRBJ2-5; 14 bases fit TRBD2. The CDR3 has 16 amino acids. The trim removed 3 bases at V and 5 bases at J, leaving 5 bases unmatched. CDR1 is ENHRY and CDR2 is SYGVKD in the germline V gene. Written as DNA, the CDR3 is TGTGCCATCAGTGACTTGGGACTAGCGGGGGAGGAGACCCAGTACTTC. This encodes CAISDLGLAGEETQYF.

The chain couples TRBV7-9 to TRBJ2-5; a possible D gene is TRBD1 (6 bases). CDR1 is SEHNR and CDR2 is FQNEAQ in the germline V gene (reference sequence). There are 16 residues in the CDR3. The V gene lost 5 bases and the J gene lost 9 bases, with 25 bases spanning the gap. The CDR3 protein is CASSETAGAPQVSQYF. The CDR3 bases are TGTGCCAGCAGCGAAACGGCAGGGGCCCCGCAAGTATCCCAGTACTTC.

The rearrangement joins TRBV7-9 to TRBJ2-7; D uncertain. The DNA matches TRBJ2-5 better at its end, which makes the J call doubtful. Germline V CDR1 and CDR2: SEHNR, FQNEAQ (reference sequence). This CDR3 has 15 residues. CDR3 amino acids: CASSFPAGRTETQYF. For the CDR3, the DNA is TGTGCCAGCAGCTTTCCCGCCGGCCGAACAGAGACCCAGTACTTC.

J is TRBJ2-7 and V is TRBV6-5, with no clear D. This CDR3 comprises 14 residues. V was pared by 2 bases and J by 2 bases, with 10 bases between. Germline CDR1 MNHEY, CDR2 SVGAGI. The CDR3 bases are TGTGCCAGCAGTTACAGTTTTACAGCCTACGAGCAGTACTTC. Protein product: CASSYSFTAYEQYF.

The chain carries TRBV20-1 and TRBJ2-7, with D tentatively TRBD1 (5 bases). Germline V gene sequence: CDR1 DFQATT, CDR2 SNEGSKA (reference sequence). The CDR3 length is 11 residues. CDR3 coding DNA: TGCAGCGCCCTCACAGGCTACGAGCAGTACTTC. This translates into CSALTGYEQYF.

The chain combines TRBV7-9 with TRBJ2-7; TRBD2 matches at 10 bases. V was clipped by 3 bases and J by 5 bases; unmatched bases: 7. The CDR3 covers 15 residues. Germline CDR1 SEHNR, CDR2 FQNEAQ (reference sequence). The CDR3 is CASSLTLAGADEQYF. The CDR3 bases are TGTGCCAGCAGCTTGACGCTAGCGGGAGCCGACGAGCAGTACTTC.

The gene calls are TRBV20-1 and TRBJ2-1; D gene ambiguous. Germline V gene data show CDR1 as DFQATT and CDR2 as SNEGSKA (reference sequence). CDR3 length: 13 residues. CDR3 nucleotide sequence: TGCAGCGTAATACCCGAAAACTACAATGAGCAGTTCTTC. Protein: CSVIPENYNEQFF.

V gene TRBV12-3 or TRBV12-4 combines with J gene TRBJ2-3, with a possible D match to TRBD2 (6 bases). V was cut by 7 bases and J by 4 bases, with 18 bases left in between. This CDR3 is 15 amino acids long. The CDR3 reads CASTISTGVSDTQYF. The CDR3 DNA follows: TGTGCCAGCACTATCTCAACGGGAGTTTCAGATACGCAGTATTTT.

In DNA form, the CDR3 reads TGTGCCAGCAGTTTAACCCCTAGGGGGTCGTCCTACGAGCAGTACTTC. The encoded protein is CASSLTPRGSSYEQYF. The chain uses TRBV27 and TRBJ2-7; a weak D match, TRBD1 (6 bases). The germline gives CDR1 MNHEY, CDR2 SMNVEV (reference sequence). The germline V and J ends were trimmed by 2 bases and 1 base, with 15 bases remaining between them. This CDR3 comprises 16 residues.